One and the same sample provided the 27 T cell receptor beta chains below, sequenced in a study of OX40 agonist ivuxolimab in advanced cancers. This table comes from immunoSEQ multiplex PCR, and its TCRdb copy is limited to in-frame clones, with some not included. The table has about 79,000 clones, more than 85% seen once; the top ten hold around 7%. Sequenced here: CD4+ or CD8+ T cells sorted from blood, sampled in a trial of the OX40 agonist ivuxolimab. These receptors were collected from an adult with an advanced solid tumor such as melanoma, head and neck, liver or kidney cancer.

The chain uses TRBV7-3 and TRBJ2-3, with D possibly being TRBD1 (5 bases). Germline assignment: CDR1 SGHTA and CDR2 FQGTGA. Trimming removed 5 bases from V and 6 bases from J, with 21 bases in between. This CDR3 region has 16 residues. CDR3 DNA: TGTGCCAGCAGCGGCGGACATCTCGATTTCGTGGATACGCAGTATTTT. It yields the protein CASSGGHLDFVDTQYF. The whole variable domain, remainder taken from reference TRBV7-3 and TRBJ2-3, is GAGVSQTPSNKVTEKGKYVELRCDPISGHTALYWYRQSLGQGPEFLIYFQGTGAADDSGLPNDRFFAVRPEGSVSTLKIQRTERGDSAVYLCASSGGHLDFVDTQYFGPGTRLTVL.

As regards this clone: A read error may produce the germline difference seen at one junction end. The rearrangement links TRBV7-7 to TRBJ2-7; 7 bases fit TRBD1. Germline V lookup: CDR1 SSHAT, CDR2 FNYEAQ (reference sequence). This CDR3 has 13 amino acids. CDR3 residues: CASSLRTGGEQYF. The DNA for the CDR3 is TGTGCTAGCAGCTTAAGGACAGGCGGCGAGCAGTACTTC. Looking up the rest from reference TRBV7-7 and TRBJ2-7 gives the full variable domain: GAGVSQSPRYKVTKRGQDVTLRCDPISSHATLYWYQQALGQGPEFLTYFNYEAQPDKSGLPSDRFSAERPEGSISTLTIQRTEQRDSAMYRCASSLRTGGEQYFGPGTRLTVT.

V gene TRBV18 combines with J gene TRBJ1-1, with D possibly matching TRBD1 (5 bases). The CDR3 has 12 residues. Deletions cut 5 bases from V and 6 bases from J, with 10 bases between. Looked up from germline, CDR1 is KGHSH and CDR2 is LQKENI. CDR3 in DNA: TGTGCCAGCTCAGGTGGAGGGGCTGAAGCTTTCTTT. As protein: CASSGGGAEAFF.

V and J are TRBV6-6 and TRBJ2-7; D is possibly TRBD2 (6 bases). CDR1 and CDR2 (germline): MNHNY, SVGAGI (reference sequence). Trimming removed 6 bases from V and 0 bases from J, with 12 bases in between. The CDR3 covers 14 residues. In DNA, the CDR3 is TGTGCCAGCAGACAGCGGGTGCGCTCCTACGAGCAGTACTTC. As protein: CASRQRVRSYEQYF.

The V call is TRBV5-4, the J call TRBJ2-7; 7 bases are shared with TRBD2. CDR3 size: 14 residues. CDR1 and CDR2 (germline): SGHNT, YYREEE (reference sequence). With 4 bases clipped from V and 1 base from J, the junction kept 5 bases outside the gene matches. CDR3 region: CASSLRDYSYEQYF. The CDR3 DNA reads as TGTGCCAGCAGCCTCCGGGACTATTCCTACGAGCAGTACTTC.

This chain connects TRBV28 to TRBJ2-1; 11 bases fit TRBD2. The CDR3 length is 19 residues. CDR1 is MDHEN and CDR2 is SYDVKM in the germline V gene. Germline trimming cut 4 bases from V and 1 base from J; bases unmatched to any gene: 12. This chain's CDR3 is CASSSGTSGGVRSYNEQFF. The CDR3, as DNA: TGTGCCAGCAGTTCCGGGACTAGCGGTGGGGTGAGGTCCTACAATGAGCAGTTCTTC.

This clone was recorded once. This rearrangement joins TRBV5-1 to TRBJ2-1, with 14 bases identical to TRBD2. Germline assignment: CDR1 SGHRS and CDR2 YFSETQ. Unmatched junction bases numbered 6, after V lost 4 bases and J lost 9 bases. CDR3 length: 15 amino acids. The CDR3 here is CASSPGLAGVIEQFF. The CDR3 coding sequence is TGCGCCAGCAGCCCGGGACTAGCGGGGGTTATTGAGCAGTTCTTC.

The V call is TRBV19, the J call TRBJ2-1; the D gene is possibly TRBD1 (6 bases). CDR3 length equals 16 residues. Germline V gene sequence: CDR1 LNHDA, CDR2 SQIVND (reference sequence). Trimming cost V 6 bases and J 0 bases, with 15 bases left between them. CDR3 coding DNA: TGTGCCAGTAGCGATCAGGGGATCGGCTCCTACAATGAGCAGTTCTTC. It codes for CASSDQGIGSYNEQFF.

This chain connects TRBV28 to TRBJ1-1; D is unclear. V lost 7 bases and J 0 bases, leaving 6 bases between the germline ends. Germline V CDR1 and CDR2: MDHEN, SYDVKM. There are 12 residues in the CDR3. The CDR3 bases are TGTGCCAGCACCTCGATGAACACTGAAGCTTTCTTT. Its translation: CASTSMNTEAFF.

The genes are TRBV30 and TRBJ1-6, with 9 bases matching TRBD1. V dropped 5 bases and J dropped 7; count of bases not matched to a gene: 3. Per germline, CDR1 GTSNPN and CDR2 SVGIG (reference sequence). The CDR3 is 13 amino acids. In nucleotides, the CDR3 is TGTGCCTGGTGGGGGACAGGGAATTCACCCCTCCACTTT. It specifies CAWWGTGNSPLHF.

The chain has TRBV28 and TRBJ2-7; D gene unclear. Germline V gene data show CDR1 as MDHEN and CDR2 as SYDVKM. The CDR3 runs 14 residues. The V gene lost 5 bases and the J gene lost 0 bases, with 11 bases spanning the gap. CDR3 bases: TGTGCCAGCAGTCTGTTTAGGAGCTCCTACGAGCAGTACTTC. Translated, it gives CASSLFRSSYEQYF.

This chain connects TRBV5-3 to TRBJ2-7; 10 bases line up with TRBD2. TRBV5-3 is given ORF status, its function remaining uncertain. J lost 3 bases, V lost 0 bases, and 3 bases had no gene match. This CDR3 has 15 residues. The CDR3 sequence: CARSLEAGGSYEQYF. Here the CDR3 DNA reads TGTGCCAGAAGCTTGGAAGCGGGAGGGAGCTACGAGCAGTACTTC.

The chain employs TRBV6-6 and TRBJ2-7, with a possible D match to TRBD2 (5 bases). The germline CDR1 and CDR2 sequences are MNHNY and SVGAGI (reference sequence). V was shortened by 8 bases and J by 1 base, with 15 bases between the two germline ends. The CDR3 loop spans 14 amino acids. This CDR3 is CASSRDYNSYEQYF. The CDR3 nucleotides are TGTGCCAGCTCCAGAGACTACAATTCCTACGAGCAGTACTTC.

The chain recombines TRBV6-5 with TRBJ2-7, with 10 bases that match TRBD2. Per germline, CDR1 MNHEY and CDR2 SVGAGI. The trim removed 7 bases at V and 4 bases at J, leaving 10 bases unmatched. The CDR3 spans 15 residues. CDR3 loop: CASTITWTSGYEQYF. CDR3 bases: TGTGCCAGCACCATCACATGGACTAGCGGATACGAGCAGTACTTC.

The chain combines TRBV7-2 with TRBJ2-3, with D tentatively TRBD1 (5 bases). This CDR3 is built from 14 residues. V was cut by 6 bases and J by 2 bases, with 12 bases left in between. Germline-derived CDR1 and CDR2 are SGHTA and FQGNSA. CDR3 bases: TGTGCCAGCAGTCGAGACAGTCCCACAGATACGCAGTATTTT. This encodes CASSRDSPTDTQYF.

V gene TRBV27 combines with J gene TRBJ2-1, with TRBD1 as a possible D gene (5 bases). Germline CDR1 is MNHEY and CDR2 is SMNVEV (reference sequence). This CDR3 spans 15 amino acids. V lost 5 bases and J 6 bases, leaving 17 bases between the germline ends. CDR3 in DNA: TGTGCCAGCAGTCTAGAAGGGGTCCCCATCAATGAGCAGTTCTTC. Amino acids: CASSLEGVPINEQFF.

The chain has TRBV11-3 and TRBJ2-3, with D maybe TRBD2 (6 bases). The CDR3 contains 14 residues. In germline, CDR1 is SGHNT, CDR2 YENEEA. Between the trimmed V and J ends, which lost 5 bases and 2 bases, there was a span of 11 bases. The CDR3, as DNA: TGTGCCAGCAGCACGGGACTCAACACAGATACGCAGTATTTT. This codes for CASSTGLNTDTQYF.

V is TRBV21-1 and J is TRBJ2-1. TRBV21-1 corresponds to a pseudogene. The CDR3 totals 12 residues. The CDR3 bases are TGTGCCAGCAGAGGGGGGCGAGCTGAGCAGTTCTTC. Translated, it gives CASRGGRAEQFF.

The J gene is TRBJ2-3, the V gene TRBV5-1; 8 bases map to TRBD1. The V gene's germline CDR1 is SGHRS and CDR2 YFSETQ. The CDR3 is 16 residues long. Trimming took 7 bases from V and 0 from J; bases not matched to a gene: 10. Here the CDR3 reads CASLSGTGRSTDTQYF. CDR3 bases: TGCGCCAGCTTGTCCGGGACAGGTCGGAGCACAGATACGCAGTATTTT.

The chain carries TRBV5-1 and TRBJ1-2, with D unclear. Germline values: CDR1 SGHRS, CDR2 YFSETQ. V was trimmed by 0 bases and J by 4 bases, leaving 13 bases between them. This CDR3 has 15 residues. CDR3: CASSLAEGGAYGYTF. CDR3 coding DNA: TGCGCCAGCAGCTTGGCCGAGGGCGGCGCCTATGGCTACACCTTC.

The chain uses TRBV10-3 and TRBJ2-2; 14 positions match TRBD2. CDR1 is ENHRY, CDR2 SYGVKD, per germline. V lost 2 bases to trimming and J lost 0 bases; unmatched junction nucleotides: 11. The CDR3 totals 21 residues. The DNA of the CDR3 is TGTGCCATCAGTGAGCCAAGAGGAGGGACTAGCGGGGGCTCGAACACCGGGGAGCTGTTTTTT. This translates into CAISEPRGGTSGGSNTGELFF.

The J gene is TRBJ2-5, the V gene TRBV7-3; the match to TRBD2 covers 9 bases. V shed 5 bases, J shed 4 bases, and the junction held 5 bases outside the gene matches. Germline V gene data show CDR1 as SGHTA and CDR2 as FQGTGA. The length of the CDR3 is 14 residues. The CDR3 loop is CASSRSGRGETQYF. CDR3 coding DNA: TGTGCCAGCAGCCGTAGCGGGAGAGGAGAGACCCAGTACTTC.

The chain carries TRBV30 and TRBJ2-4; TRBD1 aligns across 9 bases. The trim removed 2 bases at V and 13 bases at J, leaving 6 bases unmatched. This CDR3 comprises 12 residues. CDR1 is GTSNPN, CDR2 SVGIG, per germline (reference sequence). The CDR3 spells CAWSSGQGRQYF. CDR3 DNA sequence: TGTGCCTGGAGTTCCGGACAGGGGAGGCAGTACTTC.

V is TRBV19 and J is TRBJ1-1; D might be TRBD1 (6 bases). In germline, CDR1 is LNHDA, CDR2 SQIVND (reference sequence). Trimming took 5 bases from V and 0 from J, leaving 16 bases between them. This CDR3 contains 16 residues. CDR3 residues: CASSPRPTGMNTEAFF. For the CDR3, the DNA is TGTGCCAGTAGTCCCCGCCCGACAGGAATGAACACTGAAGCTTTCTTT.

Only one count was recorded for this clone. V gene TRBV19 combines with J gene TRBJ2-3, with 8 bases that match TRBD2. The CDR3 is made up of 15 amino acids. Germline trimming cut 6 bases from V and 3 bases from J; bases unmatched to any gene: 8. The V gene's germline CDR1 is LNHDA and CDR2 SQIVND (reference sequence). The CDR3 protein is CASRSPLAGTDTQYF. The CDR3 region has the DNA TGTGCCAGTAGATCCCCCCTAGCGGGTACAGATACGCAGTATTTT.

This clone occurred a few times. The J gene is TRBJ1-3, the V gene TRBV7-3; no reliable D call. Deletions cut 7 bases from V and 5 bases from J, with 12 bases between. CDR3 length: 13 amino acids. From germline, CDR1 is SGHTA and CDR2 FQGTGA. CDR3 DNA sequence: TGTGCCAGCAATCCGGGCCCCCGAAACACCATATATTTT. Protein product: CASNPGPRNTIYF.

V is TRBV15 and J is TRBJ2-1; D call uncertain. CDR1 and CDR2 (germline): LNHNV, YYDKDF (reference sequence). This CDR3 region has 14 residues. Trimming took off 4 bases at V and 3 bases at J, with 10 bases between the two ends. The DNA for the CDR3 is TGTGCCACCAGCATCGGCGGCATCTACAATGAGCAGTTCTTC. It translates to CATSIGGIYNEQFF.